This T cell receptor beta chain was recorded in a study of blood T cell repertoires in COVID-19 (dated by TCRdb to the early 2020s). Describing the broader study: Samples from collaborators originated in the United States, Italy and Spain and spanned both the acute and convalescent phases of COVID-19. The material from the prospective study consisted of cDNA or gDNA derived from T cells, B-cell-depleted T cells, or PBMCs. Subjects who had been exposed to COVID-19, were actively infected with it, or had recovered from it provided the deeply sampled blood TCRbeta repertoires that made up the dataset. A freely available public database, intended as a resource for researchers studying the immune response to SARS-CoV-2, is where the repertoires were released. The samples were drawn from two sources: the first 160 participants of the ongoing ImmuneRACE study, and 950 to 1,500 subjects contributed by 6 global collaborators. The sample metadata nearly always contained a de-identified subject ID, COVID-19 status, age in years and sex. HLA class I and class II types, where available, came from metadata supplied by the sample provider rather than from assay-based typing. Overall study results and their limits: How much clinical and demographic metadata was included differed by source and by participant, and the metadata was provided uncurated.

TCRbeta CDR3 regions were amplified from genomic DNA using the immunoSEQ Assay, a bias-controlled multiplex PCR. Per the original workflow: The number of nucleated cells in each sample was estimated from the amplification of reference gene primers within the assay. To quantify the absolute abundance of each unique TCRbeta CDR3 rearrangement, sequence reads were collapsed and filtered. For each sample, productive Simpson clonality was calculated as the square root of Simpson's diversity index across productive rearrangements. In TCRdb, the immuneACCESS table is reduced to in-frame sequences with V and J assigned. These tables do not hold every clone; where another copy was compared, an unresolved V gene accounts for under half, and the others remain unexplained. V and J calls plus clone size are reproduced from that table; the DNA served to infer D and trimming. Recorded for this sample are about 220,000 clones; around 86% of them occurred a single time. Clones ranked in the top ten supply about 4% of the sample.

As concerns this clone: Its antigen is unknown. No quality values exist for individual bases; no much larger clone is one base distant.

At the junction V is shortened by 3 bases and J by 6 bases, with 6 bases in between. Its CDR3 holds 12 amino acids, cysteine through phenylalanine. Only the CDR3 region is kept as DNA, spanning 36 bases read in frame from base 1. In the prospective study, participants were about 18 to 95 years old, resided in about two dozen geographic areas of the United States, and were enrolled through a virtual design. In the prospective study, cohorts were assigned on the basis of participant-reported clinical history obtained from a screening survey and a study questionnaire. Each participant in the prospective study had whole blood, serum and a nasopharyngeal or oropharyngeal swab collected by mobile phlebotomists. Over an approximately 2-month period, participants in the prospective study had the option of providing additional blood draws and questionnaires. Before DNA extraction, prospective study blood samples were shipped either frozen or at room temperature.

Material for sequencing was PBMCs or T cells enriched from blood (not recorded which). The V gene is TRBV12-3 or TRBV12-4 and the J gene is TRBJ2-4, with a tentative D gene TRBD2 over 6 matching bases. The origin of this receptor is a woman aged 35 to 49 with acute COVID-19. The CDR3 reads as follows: CASSFGGNIQYF. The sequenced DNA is TGTGCCAGCAGTTTCGGGGGAAACATTCAGTACTTC.